This T cell receptor (beta chain) was recovered during a study of cytomegalovirus exposure and HLA in healthy donors. Study-wide results and caveats: The authors later found most CMV-associated TCR beta chains appeared HLA-restricted.

CDR1 is SGHTA, CDR2 FQGTGA, per germline. The CDR3 is 17 residues long. V was pared by 2 bases and J by 5 bases, with 21 bases between. The PCR had 60 Vbeta and 13 Jbeta primers. Authors' methods: An analysis performed later counted 60 million to 90 million unique TCR beta chains (approximately 12 million of them shared). TCRdb's copy holds only in-frame clones and misses some; the assay was immunoSEQ multiplex PCR. Clonal size and the V and J genes are those of that table, whereas D and trimming came from the DNA. The sample holds 150,000 to 200,000 clones; 84% are singletons and the top ten take about 1.3%. Turning to this clone: Its cognate antigen is unknown.

The clonotype comes from a girl aged 2-10 years in good health and CMV-seropositive. V gene TRBV7-3 combines with J gene TRBJ2-5; possibly TRBD2 for D (6 bases). The sample consisted of PBMCs. The CDR3 reads CASSLGWGLEGRETQYF. The CDR3 region has the DNA TGTGCCAGCAGCTTAGGTTGGGGACTGGAGGGGAGGGAGACCCAGTACTTC. Variable domain in full (rest from reference TRBV7-3 and TRBJ2-5): GAGVSQTPSNKVTEKGKYVELRCDPISGHTALYWYRQSLGQGPEFLIYFQGTGAADDSGLPNDRFFAVRPEGSVSTLKIQRTERGDSAVYLCASSLGWGLEGRETQYFGPGTRLLVL.